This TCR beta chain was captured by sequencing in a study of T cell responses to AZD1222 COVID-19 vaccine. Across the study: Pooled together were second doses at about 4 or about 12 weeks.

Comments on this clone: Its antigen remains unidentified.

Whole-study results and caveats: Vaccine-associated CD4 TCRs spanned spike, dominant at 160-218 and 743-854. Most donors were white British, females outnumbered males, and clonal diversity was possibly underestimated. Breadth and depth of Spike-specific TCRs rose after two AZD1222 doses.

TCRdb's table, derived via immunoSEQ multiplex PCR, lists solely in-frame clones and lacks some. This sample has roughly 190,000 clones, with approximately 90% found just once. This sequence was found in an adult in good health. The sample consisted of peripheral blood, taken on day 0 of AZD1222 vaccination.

CDR3 coding DNA: TGCGCCAGCAGCTTAAGGAGGGCGCGGGAAGCCGGGGAGCTGTTTTTT. Protein product: CASSLRRAREAGELFF. The chain carries TRBV5-1 and TRBJ2-2; possibly TRBD2 for D (6 bases). V shed 2 bases and J shed 6 bases, with 17 bases lying between them. Germline V gene lookup returns CDR1 SGHRS and CDR2 YFSETQ. This CDR3 has 16 amino acids. Full variable domain (remainder filled in from reference TRBV5-1 and TRBJ2-2): KAGVTQTPRYLIKTRGQQVTLSCSPISGHRSVSWYQQTPGQGLQFLFEYFSETQRNKGNFPGRFSGRQFSNSRSEMNVSTLELGDSALYLCASSLRRAREAGELFFGEGSRLTVL.